This record covers a single TCR beta chain. This clonotype was observed at least ten times. The antigen it binds to is not known. Within one base of it there is no much larger clone, and no base qualities were kept. The CDR3 goes from the cysteine to the phenylalanine over 16 residues. The retained sequence is limited to the CDR3, 48 bases, with the frame set at the first base. CDR1 MGHDK and CDR2 SYGVNS were looked up in the germline V gene. Clipping removes 6 bases from V and 6 bases from J, with 12 as the unmatched junction base count. Hyperthyroidism patients were newly diagnosed, with disease duration under 2 months, and aged 18 to 65 years. Any patient with an uncontrolled infection, another autoimmune disease, pregnancy or lactation was excluded. Diagnoses were based on clinical symptoms, serum thyroxine and TRAb, thyroid ultrasound and orbital computed tomography. Blood from progressor patients was collected at the time of first diagnosis with hyperthyroidism, before any ophthalmopathy symptoms had appeared. PBMCs were separated from roughly 9.3 ml of fresh peripheral blood using Ficoll-Paque density gradient centrifugation. Progressor patients were first diagnosed with Graves' hyperthyroidism and then developed ophthalmopathy during follow-up. Trizol reagent was used to extract total RNA, and RNA quality was then checked on an Agilent 2100 Bioanalyzer.

The TCR beta CDR3 regions were amplified from RNA transcripts. The TCR CDR3 was subjected to a first round of RT-PCR using the HTBI primer set and the Qiagen OneStep RT-PCR kit. Libraries were constructed in a second round of multiplex PCR, after which size selection and purification were carried out. Sequencing of the libraries was done on an Illumina HiSeq2000 using paired-end 100 bp reads. As for the authors' bioinformatics: Raw data were processed with SOAPnuke, discarding reads with adapters, uncalled bases, mean Phred below 15, or no exact constant-primer or identifier match. COPE v1.2.5 was used to merge the high-quality paired reads, and each unique nucleotide sequence was defined as a clonotype. MiTCR v1.1 was used to align the clonotypes against IMGT TRBV, TRBD and TRBJ reference segments. Only V-J combinations with frequency above 0.0001, covering 98% to 99.2% of repertoires, were analysed. A TCS score was defined as the ratio between F50 (clonal expansion) and ExV (chaos), using BLOSUM62-based TCRdist between CDR3 peptides within each V-J. Welch's t-statistics and random forest reduced around 550 V-J features to some 14, which were used in a naive Bayes classifier (R e1071). The public reads were quality trimmed at Q25 with fastp and then assembled into clones with MiXCR by TCRdb, keeping productive beta chains. Each entry is one CDR3 protein sequence, shown with its most common DNA and genes. TCRdb's processing, not the study's, gives the V and J calls here. This sample comprises under 750,000 distinct CDR3 sequences, roughly 20% of them detected only once. Around 17% of the sample rests with the top ten.

These data are taken from a study of T cells in Graves' hyperthyroidism and ophthalmopathy (dated by TCRdb to between 2019 and 2020). With regard to the full study: Peripheral blood was sampled at the time of initial diagnosis, prior to any treatment. After sampling, hyperthyroidism patients received methimazole starting at 30 mg daily, and ophthalmopathy patients received high-dose intravenous methylprednisolone. According to the paper, TCR Vbeta CDR3 sequencing was carried out on 135 peripheral blood samples, which came from 40 to 45 ophthalmopathy, about 75 hyperthyroidism and 17 progressor patients. In addition, the study compared T-cell repertoires in thyroid tissue and in blood from roughly 6 Graves' hyperthyroidism patients. For training and testing, the approximately 97 patients in the discovery cohort were randomly divided in a 7:3 ratio. Whether ophthalmopathy could be predicted prospectively was tested in an independent validation cohort made up of 18 to 20 hyperthyroidism patients plus 17 patients who later progressed to ophthalmopathy. To identify distinguishing TCR V-J signatures, a discovery cohort of some 100 patients was used, comprising some 45 with Graves' ophthalmopathy and some 57 with stable Graves' hyperthyroidism.

The paper as a whole reports these results and caveats: Most expanded thyroid clonotypes (frequency above 0.001) were also found in blood, which suggests that blood repertoires may mirror thyroid immune responses. A model built on a 13 V-J signature distinguished ophthalmopathy from stable hyperthyroidism, reaching about 89% sensitivity and 81.08% specificity in cross-validation and 80%/75% in testing. During validation, the model predicted progression to ophthalmopathy a median of about 6.3 months ahead of onset, with around 71% sensitivity and less than 85% specificity. Sample size was not statistically predetermined, and investigators were not blinded to group allocation.

The chain was built from TRBV25-1 and TRBJ1-1; TRBD1 aligns with 11 central bases. The sample was blood. This receptor was obtained from a woman aged 45 to 65 with Graves' hyperthyroidism that later progressed to Graves' ophthalmopathy. The nucleotide sequence reads TGTGCCAGCAGGCCCACCGCCGGGACAGGGGGGTCTGAAGCTTTCTTT. The translation is CASRPTAGTGGSEAFF.